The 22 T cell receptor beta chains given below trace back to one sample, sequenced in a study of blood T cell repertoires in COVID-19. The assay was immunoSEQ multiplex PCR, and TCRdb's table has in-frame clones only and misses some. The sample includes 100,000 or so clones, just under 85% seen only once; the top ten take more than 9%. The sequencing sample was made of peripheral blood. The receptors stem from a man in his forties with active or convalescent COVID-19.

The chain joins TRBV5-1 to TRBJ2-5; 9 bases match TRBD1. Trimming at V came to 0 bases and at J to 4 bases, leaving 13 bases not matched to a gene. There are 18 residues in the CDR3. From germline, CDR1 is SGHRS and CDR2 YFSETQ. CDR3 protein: CASSLAFLQGALGETQYF. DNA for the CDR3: TGCGCCAGCAGCTTGGCCTTTTTACAGGGGGCCCTGGGAGAGACCCAGTACTTC.

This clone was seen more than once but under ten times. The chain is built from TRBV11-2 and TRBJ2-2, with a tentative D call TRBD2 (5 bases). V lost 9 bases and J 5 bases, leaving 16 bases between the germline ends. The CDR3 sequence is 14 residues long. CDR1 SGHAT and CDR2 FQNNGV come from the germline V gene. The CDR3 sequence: CASCQRAETGELFF. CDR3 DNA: TGTGCCAGTTGTCAGAGGGCCGAAACCGGGGAGCTGTTTTTT.

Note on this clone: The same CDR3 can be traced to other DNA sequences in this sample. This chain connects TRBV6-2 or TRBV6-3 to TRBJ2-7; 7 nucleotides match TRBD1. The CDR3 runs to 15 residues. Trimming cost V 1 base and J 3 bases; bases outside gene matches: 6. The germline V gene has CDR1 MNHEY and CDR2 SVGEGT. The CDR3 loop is CASSYWVGGGYEQYF. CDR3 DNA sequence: TGTGCCAGCAGTTACTGGGTAGGGGGCGGCTACGAGCAGTACTTC.

CDR3 amino acids: CAWSGDRRTWFF. CDR3 nucleotides: TGTGCCTGGAGTGGGGACAGGAGGACCTGGTTCTTC. The gene calls are TRBV30 and TRBJ2-1; TRBD1 matches at 8 bases. V shed 1 base, J shed 15 bases, and the junction held 8 bases outside the gene matches. The CDR3 is 12 residues long. CDR1 and CDR2 (germline): GTSNPN, SVGIG (reference sequence). The variable domain in full, with the rest retrieved from reference TRBV30 and TRBJ2-1, is SQTIHQWPATLVQPVGSPLSLECTVEGTSNPNLYWYRQAAGRGLQLLFYSVGIGQISSEVPQNLSASRPQDRQFILSSKKLLLSDSGFYLCAWSGDRRTWFFGPGTRLTVL.

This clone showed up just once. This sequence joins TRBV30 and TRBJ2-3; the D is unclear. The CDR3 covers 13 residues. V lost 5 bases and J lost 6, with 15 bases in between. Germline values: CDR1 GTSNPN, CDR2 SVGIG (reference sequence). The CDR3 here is CAWGFQTTDTQYF. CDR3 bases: TGTGCCTGGGGGTTCCAAACCACTGATACGCAGTATTTT.

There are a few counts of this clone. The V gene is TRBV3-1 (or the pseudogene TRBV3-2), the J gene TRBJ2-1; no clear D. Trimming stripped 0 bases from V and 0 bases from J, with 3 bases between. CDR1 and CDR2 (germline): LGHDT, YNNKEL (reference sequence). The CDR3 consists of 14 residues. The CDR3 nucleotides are TGTGCCAGCAGCCAAGACCTCTCCTACAATGAGCAGTTCTTC. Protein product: CASSQDLSYNEQFF.

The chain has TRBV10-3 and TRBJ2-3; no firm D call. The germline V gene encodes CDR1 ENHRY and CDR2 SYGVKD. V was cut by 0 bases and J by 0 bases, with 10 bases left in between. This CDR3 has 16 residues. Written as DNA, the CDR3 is TGTGCCATCAGTGAGTCAGGCGGTGTTAGCACAGATACGCAGTATTTT. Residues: CAISESGGVSTDTQYF.

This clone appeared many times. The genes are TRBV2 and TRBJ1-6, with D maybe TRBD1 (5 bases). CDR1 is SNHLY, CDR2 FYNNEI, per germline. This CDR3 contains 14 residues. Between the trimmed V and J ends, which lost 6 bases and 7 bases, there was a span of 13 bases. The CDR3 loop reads CASRTDKTNSPLHF. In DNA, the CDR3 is TGTGCCAGCAGGACGGACAAAACGAATTCACCCCTCCACTTT.

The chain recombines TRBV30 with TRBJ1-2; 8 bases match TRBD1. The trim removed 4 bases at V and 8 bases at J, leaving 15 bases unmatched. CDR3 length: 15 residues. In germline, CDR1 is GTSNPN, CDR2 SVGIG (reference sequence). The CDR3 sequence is CAWNGQGRASQGYTF. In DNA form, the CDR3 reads TGTGCCTGGAATGGACAGGGAAGAGCGTCCCAAGGCTACACCTTC. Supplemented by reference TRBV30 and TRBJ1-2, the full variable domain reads SQTIHQWPATLVQPVGSPLSLECTVEGTSNPNLYWYRQAAGRGLQLLFYSVGIGQISSEVPQNLSASRPQDRQFILSSKKLLLSDSGFYLCAWNGQGRASQGYTFGSGTRLTVV.

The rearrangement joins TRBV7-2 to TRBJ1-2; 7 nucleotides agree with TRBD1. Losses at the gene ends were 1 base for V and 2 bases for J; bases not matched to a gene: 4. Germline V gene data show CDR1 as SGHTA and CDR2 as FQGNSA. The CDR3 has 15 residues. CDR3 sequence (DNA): TGTGCCAGCAGCTTAGAAAGACAGGGCAACTATGGCTACACCTTC. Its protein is CASSLERQGNYGYTF.

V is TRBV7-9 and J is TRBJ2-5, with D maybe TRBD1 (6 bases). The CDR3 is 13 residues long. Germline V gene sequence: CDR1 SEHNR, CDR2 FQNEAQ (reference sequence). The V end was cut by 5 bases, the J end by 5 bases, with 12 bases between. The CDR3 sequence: CASSATGGETQYF. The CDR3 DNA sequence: TGTGCCAGCAGCGCGACAGGTGGGGAGACCCAGTACTTC.

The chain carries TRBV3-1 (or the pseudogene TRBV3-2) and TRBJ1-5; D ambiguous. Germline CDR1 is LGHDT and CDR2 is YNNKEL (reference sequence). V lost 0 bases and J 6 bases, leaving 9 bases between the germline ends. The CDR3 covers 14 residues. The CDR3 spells CASSQDNRGQPQHF. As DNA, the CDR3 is TGTGCCAGCAGCCAAGATAACCGGGGTCAGCCCCAGCATTTT.

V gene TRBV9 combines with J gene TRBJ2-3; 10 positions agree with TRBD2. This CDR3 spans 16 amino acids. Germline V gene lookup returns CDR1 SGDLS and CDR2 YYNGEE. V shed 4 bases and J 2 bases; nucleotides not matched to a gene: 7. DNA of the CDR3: TGTGCCAGCAGCTATAGCGGGGGGACTGTCACAGATACGCAGTATTTT. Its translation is CASSYSGGTVTDTQYF. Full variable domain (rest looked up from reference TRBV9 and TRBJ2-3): DSGVTQTPKHLITATGQRVTLRCSPRSGDLSVYWYQQSLDQGLQFLIQYYNGEERAKGNILERFSAQQFPDLHSELNLSSLELGDSALYFCASSYSGGTVTDTQYFGPGTRLTVL.

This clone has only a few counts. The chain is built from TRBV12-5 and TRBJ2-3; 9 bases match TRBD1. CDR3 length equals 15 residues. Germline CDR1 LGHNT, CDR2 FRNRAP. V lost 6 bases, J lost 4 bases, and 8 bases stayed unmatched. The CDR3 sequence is CASGPGQGSSDTQYF. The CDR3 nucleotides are TGTGCTAGTGGACCGGGACAGGGTAGCTCAGATACGCAGTATTTT.

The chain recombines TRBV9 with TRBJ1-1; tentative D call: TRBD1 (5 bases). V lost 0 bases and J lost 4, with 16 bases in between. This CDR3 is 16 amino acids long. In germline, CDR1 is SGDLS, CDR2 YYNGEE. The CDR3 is CASSVERLGPPTEAFF. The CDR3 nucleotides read TGTGCCAGCAGCGTAGAGAGATTGGGGCCCCCCACTGAAGCTTTCTTT.

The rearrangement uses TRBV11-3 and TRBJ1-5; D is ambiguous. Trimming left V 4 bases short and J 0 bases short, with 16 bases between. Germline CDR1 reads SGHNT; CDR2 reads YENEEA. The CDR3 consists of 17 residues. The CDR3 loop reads CASSCGFPECSNQPQHF. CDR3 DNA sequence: TGTGCCAGCAGCTGCGGGTTTCCAGAATGTAGCAATCAGCCCCAGCATTTT.

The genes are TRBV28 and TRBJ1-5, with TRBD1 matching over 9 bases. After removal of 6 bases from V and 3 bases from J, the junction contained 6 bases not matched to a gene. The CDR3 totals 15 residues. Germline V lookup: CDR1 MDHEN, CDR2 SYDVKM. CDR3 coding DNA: TGTGCCAGCAGCCCAACAGGGGGCTTCAATCAGCCCCAGCATTTT. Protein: CASSPTGGFNQPQHF.

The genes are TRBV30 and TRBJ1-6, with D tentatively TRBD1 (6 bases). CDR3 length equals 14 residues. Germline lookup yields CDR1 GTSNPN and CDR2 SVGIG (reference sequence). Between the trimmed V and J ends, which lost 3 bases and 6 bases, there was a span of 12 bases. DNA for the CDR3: TGTGCCTGGAGCGCCGGGACAAGTAATTCACCCCTCCACTTT. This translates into CAWSAGTSNSPLHF.

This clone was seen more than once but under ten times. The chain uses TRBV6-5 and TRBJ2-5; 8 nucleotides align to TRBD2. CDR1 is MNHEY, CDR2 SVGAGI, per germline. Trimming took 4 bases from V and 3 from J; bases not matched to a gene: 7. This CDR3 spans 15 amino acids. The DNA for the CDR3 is TGTGCCAGCAGTTCCGCCACTAGCGGAAAAGAGACCCAGTACTTC. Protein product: CASSSATSGKETQYF.

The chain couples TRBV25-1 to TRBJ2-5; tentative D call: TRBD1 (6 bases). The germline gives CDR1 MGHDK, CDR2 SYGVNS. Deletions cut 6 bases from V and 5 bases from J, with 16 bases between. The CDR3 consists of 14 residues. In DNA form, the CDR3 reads TGTGCCAGCAGCCTTAACAGGGATAGGGAGACCCAGTACTTC. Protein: CASSLNRDRETQYF.

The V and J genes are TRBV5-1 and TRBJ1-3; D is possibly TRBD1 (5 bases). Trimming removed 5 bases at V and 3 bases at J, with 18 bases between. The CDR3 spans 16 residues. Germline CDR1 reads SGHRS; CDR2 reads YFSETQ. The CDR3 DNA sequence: TGCGCCAGCAGTCCCACCATCCAGGGAAATGGAAACACCATATATTTT. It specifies CASSPTIQGNGNTIYF.

This chain's CDR3 is CATSDPAGQGQGQFF. The CDR3 DNA follows: TGTGCCACCAGTGACCCCGCAGGGCAGGGACAGGGACAGTTCTTC. The rearrangement links TRBV24-1 to TRBJ2-1, with 9 positions matching TRBD1. Losses at the gene ends were 4 bases for V and 13 bases for J; bases not matched to a gene: 13. This CDR3 contains 15 residues. Germline assignment: CDR1 KGHDR and CDR2 SFDVKD.